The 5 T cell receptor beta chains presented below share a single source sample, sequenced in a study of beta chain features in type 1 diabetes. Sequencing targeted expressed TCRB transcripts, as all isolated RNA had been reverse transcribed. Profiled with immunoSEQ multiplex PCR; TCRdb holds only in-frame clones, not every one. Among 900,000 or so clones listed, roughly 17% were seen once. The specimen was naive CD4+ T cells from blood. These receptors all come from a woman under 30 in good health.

The CDR3 sequence: CASSMQLQPQHF. In nucleotides, the CDR3 is TGTGCCAGTAGTATGCAGTTGCAGCCCCAGCATTTT. The chain recombines TRBV19 with TRBJ1-5; D is undetermined. CDR1 and CDR2 (germline): LNHDA, SQIVND (reference sequence). The length of the CDR3 is 12 residues. V was trimmed by 3 bases and J by 7 bases, leaving 7 bases between them. The entire variable domain, with the rest obtained from reference TRBV19 and TRBJ1-5, is as follows: DGGITQSPKYLFRKEGQNVTLSCEQNLNHDAMYWYRQDPGQGLRLIYYSQIVNDFQKGDIAEGYSVSREKKESFPLTVTSAQKNPTAFYLCASSMQLQPQHFGDGTRLSIL.

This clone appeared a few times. In nucleotides, the CDR3 is TGTGCCAGCAGCTCACCCGCCGGGACGGCTGGCAATCAGCCCCAGCATTTT. This encodes CASSSPAGTAGNQPQHF. This chain links TRBV7-8 with TRBJ1-5; perhaps TRBD1 as D (5 bases). Germline lookup yields CDR1 SGHVS and CDR2 FQNEAQ. The CDR3 contains 17 residues. V was trimmed by 4 bases and J by 2 bases, leaving 18 bases between them.

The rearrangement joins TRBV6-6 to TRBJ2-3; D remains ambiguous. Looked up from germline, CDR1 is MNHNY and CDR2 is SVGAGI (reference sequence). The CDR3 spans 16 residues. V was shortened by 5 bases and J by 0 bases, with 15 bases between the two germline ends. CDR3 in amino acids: CASSPRLAASTDTQYF. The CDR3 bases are TGTGCCAGCAGTCCAAGATTAGCAGCGAGCACAGATACGCAGTATTTT.

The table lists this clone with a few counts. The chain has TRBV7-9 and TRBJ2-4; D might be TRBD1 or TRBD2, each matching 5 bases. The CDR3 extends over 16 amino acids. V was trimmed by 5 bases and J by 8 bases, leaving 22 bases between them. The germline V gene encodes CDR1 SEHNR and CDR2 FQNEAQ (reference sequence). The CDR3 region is CASSPPGGQFRDIQYF. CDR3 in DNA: TGTGCCAGCAGCCCGCCCGGCGGGCAATTCAGGGACATTCAGTACTTC.

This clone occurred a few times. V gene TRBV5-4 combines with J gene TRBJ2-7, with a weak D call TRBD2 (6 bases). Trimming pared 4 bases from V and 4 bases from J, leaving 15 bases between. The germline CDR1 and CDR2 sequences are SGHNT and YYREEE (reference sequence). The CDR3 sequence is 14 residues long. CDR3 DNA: TGTGCCAGCAGCCTTATTGGCGGGGCTTACGAGCAGTACTTC. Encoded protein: CASSLIGGAYEQYF. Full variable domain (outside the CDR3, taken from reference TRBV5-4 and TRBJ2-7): ETGVTQSPTHLIKTRGQQVTLRCSSQSGHNTVSWYQQALGQGPQFIFQYYREEENGRGNFPPRFSGLQFPNYSSELNVNALELDDSALYLCASSLIGGAYEQYFGPGTRLTVT.